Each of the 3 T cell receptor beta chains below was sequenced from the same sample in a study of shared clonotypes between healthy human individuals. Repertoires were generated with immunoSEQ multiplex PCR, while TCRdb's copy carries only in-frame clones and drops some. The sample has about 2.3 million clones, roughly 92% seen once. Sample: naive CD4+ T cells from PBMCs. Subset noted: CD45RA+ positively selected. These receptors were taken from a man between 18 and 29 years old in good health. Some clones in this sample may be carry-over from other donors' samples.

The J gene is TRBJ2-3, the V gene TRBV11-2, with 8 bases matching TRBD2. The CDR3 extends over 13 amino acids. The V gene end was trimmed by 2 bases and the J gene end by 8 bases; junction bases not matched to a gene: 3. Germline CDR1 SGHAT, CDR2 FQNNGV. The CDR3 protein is CASSLSTSGTQYF. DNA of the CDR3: TGTGCCAGCAGCTTAAGCACTAGCGGTACGCAGTATTTT.

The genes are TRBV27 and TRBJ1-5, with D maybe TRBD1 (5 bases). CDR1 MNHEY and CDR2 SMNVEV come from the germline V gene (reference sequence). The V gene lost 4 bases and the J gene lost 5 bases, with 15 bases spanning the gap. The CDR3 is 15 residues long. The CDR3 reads CASSSGRGTDQPQHF. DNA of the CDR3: TGTGCCAGCAGTTCGGGGAGGGGAACAGATCAGCCCCAGCATTTT.

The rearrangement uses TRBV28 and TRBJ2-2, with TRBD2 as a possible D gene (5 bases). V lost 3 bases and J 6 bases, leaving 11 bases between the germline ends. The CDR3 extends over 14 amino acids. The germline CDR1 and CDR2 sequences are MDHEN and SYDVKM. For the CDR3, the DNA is TGTGCCAGCAGTTTTCCGGGGTTCCCCGGGGAGCTGTTTTTT. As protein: CASSFPGFPGELFF. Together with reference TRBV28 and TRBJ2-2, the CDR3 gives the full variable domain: DVKVTQSSRYLVKRTGEKVFLECVQDMDHENMFWYRQDPGLGLRLIYFSYDVKMKEKGDIPEGYSVSREKKERFSLILESASTNQTSMYLCASSFPGFPGELFFGEGSRLTVL.